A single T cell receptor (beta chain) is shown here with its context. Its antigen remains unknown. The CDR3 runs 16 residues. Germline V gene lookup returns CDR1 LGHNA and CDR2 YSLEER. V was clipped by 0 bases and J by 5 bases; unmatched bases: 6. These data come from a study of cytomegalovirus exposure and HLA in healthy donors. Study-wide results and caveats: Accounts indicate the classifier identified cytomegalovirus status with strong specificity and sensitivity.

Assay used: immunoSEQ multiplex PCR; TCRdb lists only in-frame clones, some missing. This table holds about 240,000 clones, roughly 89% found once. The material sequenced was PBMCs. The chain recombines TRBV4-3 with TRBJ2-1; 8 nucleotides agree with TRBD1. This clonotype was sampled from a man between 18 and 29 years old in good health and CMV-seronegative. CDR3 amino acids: CASSQDWGQANNEQFF. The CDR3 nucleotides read TGCGCCAGCAGCCAAGATTGGGGACAGGCGAACAATGAGCAGTTCTTC.